The rows below give T cell receptor beta chains drawn from one sample of a study of shared T cell receptors in the human thymus. Sequencing was performed with immunoSEQ multiplex PCR; in TCRdb, only in-frame clones are kept and a portion is missing. This table holds about 500,000 clones, around 78% found once. A further study also used this sample, focusing on human thymus T cells.

Sequencing was done on a sample of thymocytes. Source of these receptors: a boy in the first two years of life with a congenital heart defect. Both conserved end residues are part of each CDR3. The D gene is left open where the match is weak. Clone sizes are given selectively: once, few, many, or a class where the clone is expanded.

>11|TRBD2|TRBV19|-|TRBJ2-1
TGTGCCAGTAGTAATAGCGGGGAGCAGTTCTTC
CASSNSGEQFF
>16|-|TRBV4-3|-|TRBJ2-5
TGCGCCAGCAGCAAGACCCTGCCTTTGCCAGGGAAGACCCAGTACTTC
CASSKTLPLPGKTQYF
>14|-|TRBV19|-|TRBJ2-7
TGTGCCAGTAAGTCCGACAGGTACTCCTACGAGCAGTACTTC
CASKSDRYSYEQYF
>16|TRBD2|TRBV7-9|-|TRBJ2-1
TGTGCCAGCAGCTTAATACCCCCACTAGCGGGAAGTGAGCAGTTCTTC
CASSLIPPLAGSEQFF
>17|TRBD1|TRBV13|once|TRBJ2-3
TGTGCCAGCAGCCCGCGGGACAGGGCTTCTAGCACAGATACGCAGTATTTT
CASSPRDRASSTDTQYF
>15|-|TRBV5-5|few|TRBJ2-7
TGTGCCAGCAGCTCTCTGTCGAGTCCCTCCTACGAGCAGTACTTC
CASSSLSSPSYEQYF
>14|-|TRBV5-1|-|TRBJ2-7
TGCGCCAGCAGCTTGTTCATGGGAGTGCACGAGCAGTACTTC
CASSLFMGVHEQYF
>17|TRBD2|TRBV5-6|-|TRBJ2-5
TGTGCCAGCAGCTTCGTAACAGCGGGAGAGGGGATGGAGACCCAGTACTTC
CASSFVTAGEGMETQYF
>17|TRBD1|TRBV27|-|TRBJ1-5
TGTGCCAGCAGTTTATCTGGGGACAGGAAAGGCAATCAGCCCCAGCATTTT
CASSLSGDRKGNQPQHF
>21|TRBD1|TRBV28|few|TRBJ2-1
TGTGCCAGCAGTACCCCAAGGACAGGGCGGAAGGGGACATGGTCCTACAATGAGCAGTTCTTC
CASSTPRTGRKGTWSYNEQFF
>13|-|TRBV2|-|TRBJ2-7
TGTGCCGCCACGGAAGCGGCCTCCTACGAGCAGTACTTC
CAATEAASYEQYF
>14|-|TRBV19|-|TRBJ1-4
TGTGCCAGTAGTATCAGGGTATGTGATGAAAAACTGTTTTTT
CASSIRVCDEKLFF
>18|-|TRBV5-4|-|TRBJ2-1
TGTGCCAGCAGCCTACTCCCAGGGACTTGGACGTCGTTGGATGAGCAGTTCTTC
CASSLLPGTWTSLDEQFF
>17|-|TRBV27|few|TRBJ2-3
TGTGCCAGCAGTCCGCGGGCTAGCGTGTCTAGCACAGATACGCAGTATTTT
CASSPRASVSSTDTQYF
>16|-|TRBV7-4|-|TRBJ1-2
TGTGCCAGCAGCTTTCTTAGAGGGAATACCAACTATGGCTACACCTTC
CASSFLRGNTNYGYTF
>14|TRBD2|TRBV10-2|-|TRBJ2-3
TGCGCCAGCCGGTGGCTAGCGGGAACCGATACGCAGTATTTT
CASRWLAGTDTQYF
>13|-|TRBV5-4|-|TRBJ2-5
TGTGCCAGCAGCTTCAGGGGCCAAGAGACCCAGTACTTC
CASSFRGQETQYF
>17|TRBD2|TRBV7-2|-|TRBJ2-3
TGTGCCAGCAGCTTACCCCCAGGACTAGCGGGTGCAGATACGCAGTATTTT
CASSLPPGLAGADTQYF
>15|TRBD2|TRBV7-8|-|TRBJ2-7
TGTGCCAGCAGCCTGAGGGTAGCGGGAGAAGACGAGCAGTACTTC
CASSLRVAGEDEQYF
>18|TRBD2|TRBV25-1|once|TRBJ2-1
TGTGCCAGCACCCCCGCGGCGGGGGTTCCGAGCTCCTACAATGAGCAGTTCTTC
CASTPAAGVPSSYNEQFF
>13|-|TRBV6-4|-|TRBJ1-2
TGTGCCAGCAGTGACTCGAACAGCTATGGCTACACCTTC
CASSDSNSYGYTF
>18|TRBD2|TRBV7-6|-|TRBJ2-2
TGTGCCAGCAGCTTAGTGGTTAGCGGGAGGGCCTTCACCGGGGAGCTGTTTTTT
CASSLVVSGRAFTGELFF
>14|TRBD1|TRBV11-2|-|TRBJ2-7
TGTGCCAGCAGCCGGGACAGGGTACAGGACGAGCAGTACTTC
CASSRDRVQDEQYF
>15|TRBD1|TRBV7-6|-|TRBJ1-4
TGTGCCAGCAGCGCCCGGGACAGGATCAATGAAAAACTGTTTTTT
CASSARDRINEKLFF
>14|TRBD2|TRBV25-1|-|TRBJ2-5
TGTGCCAGCAGAGGGACTAGCGCCCAAGAGACCCAGTACTTC
CASRGTSAQETQYF
>15|TRBD2|TRBV7-9|few|TRBJ2-1
TGTGCCAGCAGCTTGAAACTAGCGGATTACAATGAGCAGTTCTTC
CASSLKLADYNEQFF
>15|-|TRBV27|-|TRBJ1-5
TGTGCCAGCAGTTCCCCGGGGGGGCGAAATCAGCCCCAGCATTTT
CASSSPGGRNQPQHF
>15|TRBD1|TRBV27|-|TRBJ1-5
TGTGCCAGCAGCCCCGGGACAGGGATCAAACAGCCCCAGCATTTT
CASSPGTGIKQPQHF
>14|TRBD2|TRBV5-1|-|TRBJ2-2
TGCGCCAGCAGCTTGAGCGGGGGGGCCGGGGAGCTGTTTTTT
CASSLSGGAGELFF
>15|-|TRBV5-1|-|TRBJ1-1
TGCGCCAGCAGCCTGATCTCAGGGTCGAACACTGAAGCTTTTTTT
CASSLISGSNTEAFF
>16|TRBD2|TRBV28|-|TRBJ2-7
TGTGCCAGCAGTTTACCCCCCGGGGGGGGAACCTACGAGCAGTACTTC
CASSLPPGGGTYEQYF
>19|TRBD2|TRBV5-6|-|TRBJ2-7
TGTGCCAGCAGCGTACCGGGACTAGCGGGAGGGCCCGGGAACGACGAGCAGTACTTC
CASSVPGLAGGPGNDEQYF
>14|TRBD2|TRBV2|-|TRBJ2-2
TGTGCCCAGCTCGAGCCCGGGGGGGGCGGGGAGCTGTTTTTT
CAQLEPGGGGELFF
>17|TRBD2|TRBV4-3|-|TRBJ2-7
TGCGCCAGCAGCCAGGCCACACTAAGCGGGGGGTCTTACGAGCAGTACTTC
CASSQATLSGGSYEQYF
>16|-|TRBV7-3|-|TRBJ2-7
TGTGCCAGCAGCCCAATGACAGGAAGAGTCTCCTACGAGCAGTACTTC
CASSPMTGRVSYEQYF
>14|TRBD2|TRBV5-4|once|TRBJ2-2
TGTGCCAGCAGCTTTAGCGGGAGTTTCGGGGAGCTGTTTTTT
CASSFSGSFGELFF
>15|-|TRBV7-6|-|TRBJ2-7
TGTGCCAGCAGCTCCAGGGATCTCCACCTAAGGGAGCAGTACTTC
CASSSRDLHLREQYF
>14|TRBD2|TRBV19|-|TRBJ2-2
TGTGCCAGTAGTATGAGCGGGGAGGACGGGGAGCTGTTTTTT
CASSMSGEDGELFF
>13|-|TRBV29-1|-|TRBJ2-1
TGCAGCGGCGGCCGTCACTCCTACAATGAGCAGTTCTTC
CSGGRHSYNEQFF
>16|TRBD2|TRBV25-1|-|TRBJ2-1
TGTGCCAGCAGTGCCCGACTAGCGGGACCTTACAATGAGCAGTTCTTC
CASSARLAGPYNEQFF
>14|-|TRBV27|-|TRBJ2-7
TGTGCCAGCAGTTTTAAAGGGGGTCCCTACGAGCAGTACTTC
CASSFKGGPYEQYF
>14|TRBD1|TRBV7-2|-|TRBJ1-3
TGTGCCAGCAGAGGACAGGGAAATGGAAACACCATATATTTT
CASRGQGNGNTIYF
>13|-|TRBV30|-|TRBJ1-1
TGTGCCTGGAGTGTACGAGGGTGGGCTGAAGCTTTCTTT
CAWSVRGWAEAFF